What follows are 23 T cell receptor beta chains derived from one specimen sequenced in a study of OX40 agonist ivuxolimab in advanced cancers. The library was generated by the immunoSEQ multiplex PCR assay. What TCRdb holds here is the immuneACCESS table cut down to in-frame rearrangements. Part of the clones is not present; checked against another copy, under half of the missing clones reflect an unresolved V gene, and the others are unexplained. In this sample the table shows tens of thousands of clones, roughly 86% of which occur a single time. The ten top clones hold around 2.8% of the sample. Here the sequenced sample was CD4+ or CD8+ T cells sorted from blood, taken in a trial of the OX40 agonist ivuxolimab. The receptors here all came from an adult with an advanced solid tumor such as melanoma, head and neck, liver or kidney cancer.

The genes are TRBV9 and TRBJ2-3; weak D call: TRBD2 (5 bases). V dropped 0 bases and J dropped 4 bases, with 9 bases sitting between them. CDR3 size: 14 residues. Per the germline V gene, CDR1 is SGDLS and CDR2 is YYNGEE. CDR3 coding DNA: TGTGCCAGCAGCGTAGCGGCTAGCCCAGATACGCAGTATTTT. Its translation: CASSVAASPDTQYF. The complete variable domain, with remaining parts taken from reference TRBV9 and TRBJ2-3, reads DSGVTQTPKHLITATGQRVTLRCSPRSGDLSVYWYQQSLDQGLQFLIQYYNGEERAKGNILERFSAQQFPDLHSELNLSSLELGDSALYFCASSVAASPDTQYFGPGTRLTVL.

The J gene is TRBJ2-5, the V gene TRBV5-1, with D perhaps TRBD2 (6 bases). CDR1 SGHRS and CDR2 YFSETQ come from the germline V gene. V was cut by 4 bases and J by 3 bases, with 19 bases left in between. CDR3 length: 16 amino acids. CDR3 in amino acids: CASSLWGVVGEETQYF. Here the CDR3 DNA reads TGCGCCAGCAGCCTTTGGGGGGTTGTAGGGGAAGAGACCCAGTACTTC. The full variable domain, completed using reference TRBV5-1 and TRBJ2-5, is KAGVTQTPRYLIKTRGQQVTLSCSPISGHRSVSWYQQTPGQGLQFLFEYFSETQRNKGNFPGRFSGRQFSNSRSEMNVSTLELGDSALYLCASSLWGVVGEETQYFGPGTRLLVL.

The rearrangement joins TRBV28 to TRBJ2-1, with a tentative D call TRBD2 (5 bases). Germline V gives CDR1 MDHEN, CDR2 SYDVKM. The V end was cut by 3 bases, the J end by 13 bases, with 10 bases between. This CDR3 region has 11 residues. The CDR3 DNA reads as TGTGCCAGCAGTTTTCGGGGTAAACAGTTCTTC. Amino acids: CASSFRGKQFF.

The CDR3 bases are TGTGCCAGTAGTCCTAGAGGGGCGCGGAGCTCCTACAATGAGCAGTTCTTC. It yields the protein CASSPRGARSSYNEQFF. The chain is built from TRBV19 and TRBJ2-1; possibly TRBD1 or TRBD2 for D (5 bases each). The length of the CDR3 is 17 residues. From germline, CDR1 is LNHDA and CDR2 SQIVND (reference sequence). V dropped 5 bases and J dropped 0 bases, with 17 bases sitting between them.

The V gene is TRBV30, the J gene TRBJ1-3, with D maybe TRBD1 (5 bases). V dropped 2 bases and J dropped 0 bases, with 8 bases sitting between them. The CDR3 has 14 residues. Germline V gives CDR1 GTSNPN, CDR2 SVGIG (reference sequence). CDR3 in amino acids: CAWSPGTSGNTIYF. The CDR3 DNA follows: TGTGCCTGGAGTCCCGGGACCTCTGGAAACACCATATATTTT.

The V and J genes are TRBV7-6 and TRBJ2-2; 9 nucleotides line up with TRBD1. CDR3 length equals 14 residues. CDR1 and CDR2 from the germline V gene are SGHVS and FNYEAQ. V dropped 5 bases and J dropped 5; count of bases not matched to a gene: 3. This chain's CDR3 is CASSLGTGTGELFF. CDR3 DNA: TGTGCCAGCAGCCTCGGGACAGGGACCGGGGAGCTGTTTTTT.

This chain joins TRBV18 and TRBJ2-6; D gene unclear. Trimming took off 6 bases at V and 1 base at J, with 13 bases between the two ends. CDR1 and CDR2 (germline): KGHSH, LQKENI. The CDR3 runs 16 residues. DNA of the CDR3: TGTGCCAGCTCTCCCTCGTATTCATCTGGGGCCAACGTCCTGACTTTC. This codes for CASSPSYSSGANVLTF.

The V gene is TRBV4-2, the J gene TRBJ1-1; possible D gene TRBD1, 6 bases. Germline loops: CDR1 LGHNA, CDR2 YNFKEQ. V lost 3 bases and J 1 base, leaving 12 bases between the germline ends. This CDR3 region has 15 residues. The CDR3 loop is CASSQSGQRNTEAFF. The CDR3 coding sequence is TGTGCCAGCAGCCAGTCTGGACAGAGGAACACTGAAGCTTTCTTT.

The chain uses TRBV7-8 and TRBJ2-7; 10 bases agree with TRBD1. J was trimmed by 1 base and V by 5 bases; bases with no gene match: 14. CDR3 size: 18 residues. Looked up from germline, CDR1 is SGHVS and CDR2 is FQNEAQ. The CDR3 nucleotides are TGTGCCAGCAGCCCCATATCCTCTGACAGGGGGCTTTCCTACGAGCAGTACTTC. Translating it yields CASSPISSDRGLSYEQYF.

The J gene is TRBJ2-5, the V gene TRBV29-1; 12 nucleotides agree with TRBD2. CDR1 and CDR2 (germline): SQVTM, ANQGSEA. V trimming: 4 bases; J trimming: 5 bases; junction bases outside the gene matches: 11. This CDR3 comprises 16 residues. CDR3 nucleotides: TGCAGCGTTGCGTTGACTAGCGGGAGTTCTGGGGAGACCCAGTACTTC. Translated, it gives CSVALTSGSSGETQYF.

The gene calls are TRBV5-4 and TRBJ1-2; D unclear. The germline V gene encodes CDR1 SGHNT and CDR2 YYREEE (reference sequence). V gave up 4 bases and J gave up 3 bases, with 4 bases separating them. This CDR3 is 11 amino acids long. CDR3: CASSRDYGYTF. As DNA, the CDR3 is TGTGCCAGCAGCCGGGACTATGGCTACACCTTC.

The rearrangement uses TRBV5-1 and TRBJ2-1, with 8 positions matching TRBD2. The V gene's germline CDR1 is SGHRS and CDR2 YFSETQ. The CDR3 sequence is 15 residues long. Losses at the gene ends were 2 bases for V and 5 bases for J; bases not matched to a gene: 6. CDR3 amino acids: CASSFTGTRDNEQFF. The CDR3 DNA reads as TGCGCCAGCAGCTTCACCGGGACTAGAGACAATGAGCAGTTCTTC.

This clone was detected only once. Here the CDR3 reads CASSLARGLHEQYF. The CDR3 nucleotides are TGTGCCAGCAGTTTAGCCAGGGGGCTCCACGAGCAGTACTTC. The rearrangement joins TRBV27 to TRBJ2-7; 8 bases are shared with TRBD1. Germline V gives CDR1 MNHEY, CDR2 SMNVEV (reference sequence). CDR3 length equals 14 residues. With 2 bases clipped from V and 5 bases from J, the junction kept 5 bases outside the gene matches.

The chain is built from TRBV4-3 and TRBJ2-5; 10 positions match TRBD1. V trimming: 3 bases; J trimming: 4 bases; junction bases outside the gene matches: 2. CDR1 and CDR2 from the germline V gene are LGHNA and YSLEER. CDR3 length: 14 amino acids. This CDR3 reads CASSQGQGSETQYF. CDR3 in DNA: TGCGCCAGCAGCCAGGGACAGGGGTCAGAGACCCAGTACTTC.

This sequence joins TRBV13 and TRBJ1-1; possible D gene TRBD1, 6 bases. The ends were cut back, 5 bases at V and 5 bases at J, with 21 bases in the middle. This CDR3 is 16 amino acids long. Germline CDR1 reads PRHDT; CDR2 reads FYEKMQ (reference sequence). This CDR3 is CASSQRTSGVRTEAFF. Here the CDR3 DNA reads TGTGCCAGCAGCCAACGGACGTCAGGGGTGAGGACTGAAGCTTTCTTT.

The chain joins TRBV27 to TRBJ2-2; the D is unclear. The CDR3 is made up of 13 amino acids. From germline, CDR1 is MNHEY and CDR2 SMNVEV (reference sequence). The V and J ends lost 5 bases and 1 base respectively, with 5 bases between them. The chain's CDR3 is CASSPQNTGELFF. CDR3 nucleotides: TGTGCCAGCAGTCCCCAGAACACCGGGGAGCTGTTTTTT.

This clone was detected only once. The rearrangement uses TRBV5-1 and TRBJ1-6; 8 nucleotides match TRBD1. V gave up 3 bases and J gave up 7 bases; unmatched junction bases: 6. CDR3 length: 15 amino acids. The germline gives CDR1 SGHRS, CDR2 YFSETQ. The CDR3 nucleotides read TGCGCCAGCAGCTCGCTGGACAGGGCGAATTCACCCCTCCACTTT. The encoded protein is CASSSLDRANSPLHF.

This chain joins TRBV2 and TRBJ1-2; 7 bases align to TRBD1. V shed 4 bases and J 2 bases; nucleotides not matched to a gene: 7. The length of the CDR3 is 15 residues. The V gene's germline CDR1 is SNHLY and CDR2 FYNNEI. As DNA, the CDR3 is TGTGCCAGCAGTGGAGGGGGACAGCGGAACTATGGCTACACCTTC. Its translation is CASSGGGQRNYGYTF.

This CDR3 reads CASSWGWAVQETQYF. For the CDR3, the DNA is TGTGCCAGCAGTTGGGGGTGGGCAGTCCAAGAGACCCAGTACTTC. The chain has TRBV6-5 and TRBJ2-5; D tentatively fits TRBD1 or TRBD2 (5 bases each). The V end lost 4 bases, the J end lost 1 base, and 13 bases lay between the germline ends. Germline V lookup: CDR1 MNHEY, CDR2 SVGAGI. This CDR3 spans 15 amino acids.

The genes are TRBV2 and TRBJ1-4; D gene unclear. The germline CDR1 and CDR2 sequences are SNHLY and FYNNEI. The CDR3 sequence is 14 residues long. V lost 3 bases and J lost 0, with 5 bases in between. The CDR3 protein is CASSEETTNEKLFF. The CDR3 DNA is TGTGCCAGCAGTGAGGAAACAACTAATGAAAAACTGTTTTTT. Full variable domain (outside the CDR3, taken from reference TRBV2 and TRBJ1-4): EPEVTQTPSHQVTQMGQEVILRCVPISNHLYFYWYRQILGQKVEFLVSFYNNEISEKSEIFDDQFSVERPDGSNFTLKIRSTKLEDSAMYFCASSEETTNEKLFFGSGTQLSVL.

The chain is built from TRBV5-4 and TRBJ2-7, with D hard to call. V lost 5 bases to trimming and J lost 1 base, with 4 bases between them. The CDR3 covers 11 residues. The germline V gene encodes CDR1 SGHNT and CDR2 YYREEE (reference sequence). The CDR3 sequence is CASSSSYEQYF. The CDR3 nucleotides read TGTGCCAGCAGTTCTTCCTACGAGCAGTACTTC.

The chain uses TRBV6-1 and TRBJ1-4; D perhaps matches TRBD1 (6 bases). The CDR3 covers 13 residues. Germline CDR1 is MNHNS and CDR2 is SASEGT. V gave up 2 bases and J gave up 8 bases, with 9 bases separating them. The CDR3 DNA reads as TGTGCCAGCAGTGAACAGGGGCGGGAAAAACTGTTTTTT. Translated, it gives CASSEQGREKLFF.

This clone has just a few counts. The CDR3 loop is CASSYLTVFLRIAGGSDTQYF. DNA for the CDR3: TGTGCCAGCAGTTACCTCACAGTCTTTTTGAGAATAGCGGGAGGGTCAGATACGCAGTATTTT. The chain carries TRBV28 and TRBJ2-3, with 11 bases aligning to TRBD2. Germline assignment: CDR1 MDHEN and CDR2 SYDVKM. After removal of 4 bases from V and 4 bases from J, the junction contained 22 bases not matched to a gene. The CDR3 length is 21 residues.